The subject of this entry is one TCR beta chain. Its antigen is not known. This entry belongs to a study of T cell responses to AZD1222 COVID-19 vaccine. Regarding the study as a whole: White British donors predominated, females outnumbered males, and clonal diversity was possibly underestimated. Spike-specific TCR breadth and depth grew following two AZD1222 doses. Seropositive AZD1222 recipients at baseline numbered only five or six.

CDR3 length equals 13 residues. CDR1 SGHTA and CDR2 FQGNSA come from the germline V gene. The V end lost 6 bases, the J end lost 0 bases, and 8 bases lay between the germline ends. Some clones are missing from TCRdb's copy, which holds only in-frame ones; the method was immunoSEQ multiplex PCR. The sample includes some 110,000 clones, 86% of them seen just once. This TCR was recovered from an adult who received the AZD1222 COVID-19 vaccine. The sequences come from peripheral blood, collected 28 days after the second AZD1222 dose. This chain uses TRBV7-2 with TRBJ1-2, with D tentatively TRBD1 (5 bases). DNA for the CDR3: TGTGCCAGCAGTCCGGACACTAACTATGGCTACACCTTC. This gives the protein CASSPDTNYGYTF. Looking up the rest from reference TRBV7-2 and TRBJ1-2 gives the full variable domain: GAGVSQSPSNKVTEKGKDVELRCDPISGHTALYWYRQSLGQGLEFLIYFQGNSAPDKSGLPSDRFSAERTGGSVSTLTIQRTQQEDSAVYLCASSPDTNYGYTFGSGTRLTVV.